This T cell receptor (beta chain) was recorded in a study of graft-versus-host responses after intestinal transplantation. To note about this clone: Its target is unknown.

Libraries were prepared by immunoSEQ multiplex PCR; TCRdb keeps only in-frame clonotypes and omits some of them. Seen here are over 45,000 clones, roughly 89% observed once, and the top ten hold 1.5% to 2%. Whole-study findings and limits: In patients with graft-donor T cell macrochimerism, allograft graft-versus-host to host-versus-graft clonal ratios were high.

The receptor was isolated from a human patient who received an intestinal transplant, so some T cells may come from the graft donor. Material: PBMCs, obtained 26 days after transplant.

The CDR3 region has the DNA TGTGCCAGCAGTGAGGCTAGCGCCTCACAAGAGACCCAGTACTTC. This codes for CASSEASASQETQYF. The chain is built from TRBV2 and TRBJ2-5, with TRBD2 as a possible D gene (6 bases). V lost 3 bases to trimming and J lost 2 bases, with 13 bases between them. CDR1 SNHLY and CDR2 FYNNEI come from the germline V gene. This CDR3 contains 15 residues. Full variable domain (remainder filled in from reference TRBV2 and TRBJ2-5): EPEVTQTPSHQVTQMGQEVILRCVPISNHLYFYWYRQILGQKVEFLVSFYNNEISEKSEIFDDQFSVERPDGSNFTLKIRSTKLEDSAMYFCASSEASASQETQYFGPGTRLLVL.